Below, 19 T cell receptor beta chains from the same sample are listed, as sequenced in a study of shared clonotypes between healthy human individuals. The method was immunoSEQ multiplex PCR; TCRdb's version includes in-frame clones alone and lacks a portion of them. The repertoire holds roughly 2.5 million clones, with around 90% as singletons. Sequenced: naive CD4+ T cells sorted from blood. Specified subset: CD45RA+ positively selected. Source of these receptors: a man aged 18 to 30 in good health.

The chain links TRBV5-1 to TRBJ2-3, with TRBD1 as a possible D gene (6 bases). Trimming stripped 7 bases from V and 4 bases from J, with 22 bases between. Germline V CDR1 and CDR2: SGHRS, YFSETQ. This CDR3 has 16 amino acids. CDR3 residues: CASQGSSGQKADTQYF. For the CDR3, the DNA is TGCGCCAGCCAGGGGTCGAGCGGCCAGAAAGCAGATACGCAGTATTTT.

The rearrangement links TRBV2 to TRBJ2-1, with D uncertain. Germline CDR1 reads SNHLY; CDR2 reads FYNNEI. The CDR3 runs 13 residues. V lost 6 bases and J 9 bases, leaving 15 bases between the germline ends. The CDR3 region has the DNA TGTGCCAGCAGCGAGAGCCCGCCCGGTGAGCAGTTCTTC. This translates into CASSESPPGEQFF.

The CDR3 DNA sequence: TGTGCCAGCAGTCCTCCGGCGAGACATACGCAGTATTTT. Its protein product is CASSPPARHTQYF. The chain combines TRBV6-5 with TRBJ2-3, with D unclear. With 5 bases removed from V and 7 bases from J, the gap between germline ends came to 13 bases. The CDR3 is 13 amino acids. In germline, CDR1 is MNHEY, CDR2 SVGAGI.

The CDR3 coding sequence is TGTGCCAGCTCACCAGGGATGTACGAGCAGTACTTC. Protein product: CASSPGMYEQYF. The gene calls are TRBV18 and TRBJ2-5; D uncertain. The tail of the sequence fits TRBJ2-7 better, so the J call may be wrong. This CDR3 is 12 amino acids long. Germline V gene data show CDR1 as KGHSH and CDR2 as LQKENI.

The CDR3 bases are TGCGCCAGCAGCTTGGGAGACAGGGGCACTAATGAAAAACTGTTTTTT. This gives the protein CASSLGDRGTNEKLFF. This rearrangement joins TRBV5-1 to TRBJ1-4; 8 bases align to TRBD1. This CDR3 contains 16 residues. V lost 0 bases, J lost 2 bases, and 3 bases stayed unmatched. Germline V gene lookup returns CDR1 SGHRS and CDR2 YFSETQ.

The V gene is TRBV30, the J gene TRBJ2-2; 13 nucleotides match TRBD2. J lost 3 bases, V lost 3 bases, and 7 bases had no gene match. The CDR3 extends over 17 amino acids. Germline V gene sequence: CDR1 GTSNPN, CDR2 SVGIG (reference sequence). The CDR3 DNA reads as TGTGCCTGGAGGAGACTAGCGGGGGGCCGAGACACCGGGGAGCTGTTTTTT. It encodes CAWRRLAGGRDTGELFF.

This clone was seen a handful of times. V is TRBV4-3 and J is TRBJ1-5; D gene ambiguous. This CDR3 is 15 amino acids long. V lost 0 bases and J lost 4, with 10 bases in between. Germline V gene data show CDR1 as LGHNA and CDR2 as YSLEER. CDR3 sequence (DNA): TGCGCCAGCAGCCAAGATGCGGCCGGGAATCAGCCCCAGCATTTT. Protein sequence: CASSQDAAGNQPQHF.

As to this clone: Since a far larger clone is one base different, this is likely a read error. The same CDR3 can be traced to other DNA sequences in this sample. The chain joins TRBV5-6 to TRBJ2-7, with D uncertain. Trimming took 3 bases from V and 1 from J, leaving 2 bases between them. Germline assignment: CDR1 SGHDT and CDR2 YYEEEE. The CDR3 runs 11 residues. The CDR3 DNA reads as TGTGCCAGCAGCTCATCCTACGAGCAGTACTTC. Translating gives CASSSSYEQYF.

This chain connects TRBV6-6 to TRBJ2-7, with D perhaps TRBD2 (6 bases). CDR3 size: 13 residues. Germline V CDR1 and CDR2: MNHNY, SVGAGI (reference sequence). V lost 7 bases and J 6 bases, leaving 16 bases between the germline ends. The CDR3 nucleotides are TGTGCCAGCAACTTACTAGCAGGGCGCGAGCAGTACTTC. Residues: CASNLLAGREQYF.

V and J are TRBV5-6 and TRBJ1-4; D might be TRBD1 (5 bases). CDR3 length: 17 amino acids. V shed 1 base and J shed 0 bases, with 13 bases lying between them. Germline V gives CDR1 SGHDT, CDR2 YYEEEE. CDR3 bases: TGTGCCAGCAGCTTGTTGGGGGGGATTGCAACTAATGAAAAACTGTTTTTT. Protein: CASSLLGGIATNEKLFF.

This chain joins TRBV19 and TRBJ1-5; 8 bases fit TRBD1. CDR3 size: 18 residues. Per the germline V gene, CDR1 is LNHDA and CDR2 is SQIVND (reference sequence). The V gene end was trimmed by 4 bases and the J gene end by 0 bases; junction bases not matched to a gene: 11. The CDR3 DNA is TGTGCCAGTAGTACCGACAGGGGTCGATCCAATAGCAATCAGCCCCAGCATTTT. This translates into CASSTDRGRSNSNQPQHF.

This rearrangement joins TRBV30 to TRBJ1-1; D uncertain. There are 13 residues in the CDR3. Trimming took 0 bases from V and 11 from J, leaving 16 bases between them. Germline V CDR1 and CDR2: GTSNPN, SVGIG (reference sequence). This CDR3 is CAWSVWALGRAFF. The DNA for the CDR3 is TGTGCCTGGAGTGTTTGGGCCTTAGGTCGGGCTTTCTTT. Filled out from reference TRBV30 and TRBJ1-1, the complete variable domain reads SQTIHQWPATLVQPVGSPLSLECTVEGTSNPNLYWYRQAAGRGLQLLFYSVGIGQISSEVPQNLSASRPQDRQFILSSKKLLLSDSGFYLCAWSVWALGRAFFGQGTRLTVV.

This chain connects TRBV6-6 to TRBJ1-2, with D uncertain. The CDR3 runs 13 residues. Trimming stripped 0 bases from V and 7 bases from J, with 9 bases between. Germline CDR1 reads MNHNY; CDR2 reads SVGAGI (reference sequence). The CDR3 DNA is TGTGCCAGCAGTTACTCGATAGGGTTTGGCTACACCTTC. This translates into CASSYSIGFGYTF.

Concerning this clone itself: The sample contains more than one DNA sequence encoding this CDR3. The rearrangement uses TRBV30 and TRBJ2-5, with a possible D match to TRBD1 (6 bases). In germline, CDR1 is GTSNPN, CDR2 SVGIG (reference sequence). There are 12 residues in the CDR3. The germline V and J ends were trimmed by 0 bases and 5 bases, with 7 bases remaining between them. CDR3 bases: TGTGCCTGGAGTGTACAGGGCGAGACCCAGTACTTC. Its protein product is CAWSVQGETQYF.

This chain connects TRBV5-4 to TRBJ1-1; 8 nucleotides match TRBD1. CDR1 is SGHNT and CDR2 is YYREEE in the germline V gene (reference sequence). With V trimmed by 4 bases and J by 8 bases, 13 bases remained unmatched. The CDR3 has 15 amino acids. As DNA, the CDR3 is TGTGCCAGCAGCCGGGGGACAGGTGGAGCCCGGGAAGCTTTCTTT. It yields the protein CASSRGTGGAREAFF.

This CDR3 is CASSAGVGSYNEQFF. DNA for the CDR3: TGTGCCAGCAGTGCGGGGGTAGGCTCCTACAATGAGCAGTTCTTC. The rearrangement links TRBV2 to TRBJ2-1, with D possibly matching TRBD2 (6 bases). The CDR3 length is 15 residues. V lost 4 bases, J lost 0 bases, and 10 bases lay in between. CDR1 is SNHLY and CDR2 is FYNNEI in the germline V gene.

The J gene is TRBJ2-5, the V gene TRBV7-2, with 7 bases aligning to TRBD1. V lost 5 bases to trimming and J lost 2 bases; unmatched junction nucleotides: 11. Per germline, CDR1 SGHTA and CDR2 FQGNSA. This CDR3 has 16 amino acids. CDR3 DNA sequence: TGTGCCAGCAGCATAGGACAGGCGGCCAGACAAGAGACCCAGTACTTC. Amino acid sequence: CASSIGQAARQETQYF.

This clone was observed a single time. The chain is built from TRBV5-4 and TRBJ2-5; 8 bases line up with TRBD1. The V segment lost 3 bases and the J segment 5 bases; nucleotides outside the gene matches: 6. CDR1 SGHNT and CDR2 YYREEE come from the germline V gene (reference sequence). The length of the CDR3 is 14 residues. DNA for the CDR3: TGTGCCAGCAGCTGGGTGGACAGGGAGGAGACCCAGTACTTC. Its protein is CASSWVDREETQYF.

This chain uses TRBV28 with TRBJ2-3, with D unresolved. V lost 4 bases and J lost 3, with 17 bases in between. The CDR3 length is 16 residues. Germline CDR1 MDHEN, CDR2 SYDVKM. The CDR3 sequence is CASSSPASGSTDTQYF. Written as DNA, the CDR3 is TGTGCCAGCAGTTCCCCAGCGTCCGGGTCTACAGATACGCAGTATTTT. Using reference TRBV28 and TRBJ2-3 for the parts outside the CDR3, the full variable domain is DVKVTQSSRYLVKRTGEKVFLECVQDMDHENMFWYRQDPGLGLRLIYFSYDVKMKEKGDIPEGYSVSREKKERFSLILESASTNQTSMYLCASSSPASGSTDTQYFGPGTRLTVL.